This note documents a single T cell receptor beta chain sequence. Its antigen is undetermined. This record comes from a study of cytomegalovirus exposure and HLA in healthy donors. Study findings and constraints: Sequencing artifact likely explains a cluster of highly shared sequence variants. Cytomegalovirus-associated status was assigned to roughly 160 TCR beta chains. TCR beta sequences numbering roughly 16,000 were associated with HLA alleles at 0.05 false discovery rate in a later analysis. Sequencing depth across donors, presence/absence analyses assumed, was roughly uniform.

V trimming: 0 bases; J trimming: 6 bases; junction bases outside the gene matches: 10. The germline CDR1 and CDR2 sequences are KGHSH and LQKENI. This CDR3 is 16 amino acids long. PCR was performed using 60 Vbeta and 13 Jbeta primers. Here immunoSEQ multiplex PCR was the method, and the copy in TCRdb shows in-frame clones only, minus some. Of around 250,000 clones in the sample, 70% to 90% were seen once. The source material was PBMCs. The chain has TRBV18 and TRBJ1-2; 7 nucleotides align to TRBD1. This TCR came from a woman aged 55-70 years in good health and CMV-seropositive. DNA for the CDR3: TGTGCCAGCTCACCACCGGCGAAGGGGGCCCTCAATGGCTACACCTTC. Residues: CASSPPAKGALNGYTF.